Below, 18 T cell receptor beta chains from the same sample are listed, as sequenced in a study of control samples from healthy donors and cancer patients. The method was immunoSEQ multiplex PCR; TCRdb's version includes in-frame clones alone and lacks a portion of them. The sample comprises approximately 86,000 clones, roughly nine tenths of which are singletons, and around 21% rests with the top ten. The specimen sequenced was blood. The receptors here all came from a man aged 25 to 45 in good health.

J is TRBJ2-5 and V is TRBV28, with 9 bases aligning to TRBD1. V trimming: 2 bases; J trimming: 4 bases; junction bases outside the gene matches: 5. The CDR3 totals 15 residues. CDR1 and CDR2 (germline): MDHEN, SYDVKM. CDR3 nucleotide sequence: TGTGCCAGCAGTTTAGGACAGGGGTGGGGAGAGACCCAGTACTTC. Its protein is CASSLGQGWGETQYF.

This clone occurred once. The rearrangement joins TRBV7-2 to TRBJ1-6; D uncertain. CDR1 SGHTA and CDR2 FQGNSA come from the germline V gene. The V end lost 1 base, the J end lost 10 bases, and 14 bases lay between the germline ends. The CDR3 is 15 amino acids. CDR3 DNA: TGTGCCAGCAGCTTAGATTACGGGTCCGGCTCACCCCTCCACTTT. The encoded protein is CASSLDYGSGSPLHF.

V and J are TRBV18 and TRBJ2-3; D is undetermined. The CDR3 runs 13 residues. Germline V gene data show CDR1 as KGHSH and CDR2 as LQKENI. V was pared by 4 bases and J by 4 bases, with 9 bases between. This chain's CDR3 is CASSQDTADTQYF. CDR3 nucleotide sequence: TGTGCCAGCTCACAGGATACGGCAGATACGCAGTATTTT.

This sequence joins TRBV5-1 and TRBJ1-3; D gene uncertain. The germline V gene encodes CDR1 SGHRS and CDR2 YFSETQ. Trimming stripped 0 bases from V and 0 bases from J, with 4 bases between. There are 14 residues in the CDR3. CDR3 nucleotides: TGCGCCAGCAGCTTGGAGGTCTCTGGAAACACCATATATTTT. It is translated as CASSLEVSGNTIYF.

The V and J genes are TRBV5-1 and TRBJ1-5, with D possibly TRBD1 on 5 matching bases. CDR1 and CDR2 (germline): SGHRS, YFSETQ. There are 20 residues in the CDR3. Trimming left V 3 bases short and J 0 bases short, with 25 bases between. CDR3 in amino acids: CASSWSERRGAINSNQPQHF. CDR3 sequence (DNA): TGCGCCAGCAGCTGGTCCGAACGGAGAGGGGCAATTAATAGCAATCAGCCCCAGCATTTT.

This clone appeared once. This CDR3 reads CASSIREREVYGYTF. The CDR3 nucleotides read TGTGCCAGTAGTATTAGGGAGAGGGAGGTCTATGGCTACACCTTC. This chain joins TRBV19 and TRBJ1-2; D remains ambiguous. Germline values: CDR1 LNHDA, CDR2 SQIVND (reference sequence). The CDR3 spans 15 residues. V lost 3 bases and J lost 4, with 15 bases in between.

The chain is built from TRBV11-3 and TRBJ2-1, with TRBD2 matching over 9 bases. Per the germline V gene, CDR1 is SGHNT and CDR2 is YENEEA. CDR3 length: 15 residues. J gave up 9 bases and V 5 bases, and 11 bases lay outside the gene matches. The CDR3 DNA reads as TGTGCCAGCAGCCGCGGCGGCGGGGGGGCGGGTGAGCAGTTCTTC. This gives the protein CASSRGGGGAGEQFF.

The chain has TRBV7-9 and TRBJ2-2; D gene uncertain. From germline, CDR1 is SEHNR and CDR2 FQNEAQ (reference sequence). V was shortened by 2 bases and J by 4 bases, with 14 bases between the two germline ends. This CDR3 has 16 residues. The CDR3 nucleotides read TGTGCCAGCAGCTTATTTGAAGGATTTACCACCGGGGAGCTGTTTTTT. Translating gives CASSLFEGFTTGELFF. The whole variable domain, remainder taken from reference TRBV7-9 and TRBJ2-2, is DTGVSQNPRHKITKRGQNVTFRCDPISEHNRLYWYRQTLGQGPEFLTYFQNEAQLEKSRLLSDRFSAERPKGSFSTLEIQRTEQGDSAMYLCASSLFEGFTTGELFFGEGSRLTVL.

The genes are TRBV28 and TRBJ1-1; D not certain. The ends were cut back, 8 bases at V and 1 base at J, with 23 bases in the middle. Germline assignment: CDR1 MDHEN and CDR2 SYDVKM. The CDR3 consists of 17 residues. The chain's CDR3 is CASPPPGSAIANTEAFF. CDR3 coding DNA: TGTGCCAGCCCGCCTCCGGGATCCGCGATAGCGAACACTGAAGCTTTCTTT.

V and J are TRBV21-1 and TRBJ1-3; the table's D call, TRBD1, has no DNA check behind it. TRBV21-1 is reported as a pseudogene. The CDR3 has 17 residues. This CDR3 is CASSKSGAGWTGNTIYF. The CDR3 nucleotides are TGTGCCAGCAGCAAAAGTGGGGCAGGATGGACTGGAAACACCATATATTTT.

The V gene is TRBV10-2, the J gene TRBJ2-7; no clear D gene. V was pared by 4 bases and J by 7 bases, with 5 bases between. The germline V gene has CDR1 WSHSY and CDR2 SAAADI. CDR3 size: 10 residues. This chain's CDR3 is CASSGREQYF. The CDR3 DNA is TGCGCCAGCAGTGGCCGGGAGCAGTACTTC.

This rearrangement joins TRBV6-5 to TRBJ1-2; 8 nucleotides agree with TRBD1. Germline V CDR1 and CDR2: MNHEY, SVGAGI. The V segment lost 6 bases and the J segment 4 bases; nucleotides outside the gene matches: 4. This CDR3 has 13 amino acids. The CDR3 is CASSIDRGYGYTF. The CDR3 region has the DNA TGTGCCAGCAGCATCGACAGGGGCTATGGCTACACCTTC.

The chain recombines TRBV7-9 with TRBJ1-1; 7 bases map to TRBD1. V lost 1 base, J lost 7 bases, and 3 bases stayed unmatched. This CDR3 has 13 amino acids. The germline V gene encodes CDR1 SEHNR and CDR2 FQNEAQ (reference sequence). Written as DNA, the CDR3 is TGTGCCAGCAGCTTAGGCGGGACAGATGAAGCTTTCTTT. The encoded protein is CASSLGGTDEAFF. Using reference TRBV7-9 and TRBJ1-1 for the parts outside the CDR3, the full variable domain is DTGVSQNPRHKITKRGQNVTFRCDPISEHNRLYWYRQTLGQGPEFLTYFQNEAQLEKSRLLSDRFSAERPKGSFSTLEIQRTEQGDSAMYLCASSLGGTDEAFFGQGTRLTVV.

The chain links TRBV10-3 to TRBJ1-1, with TRBD1 identical over 7 bases. Trimming took 8 bases from V and 5 from J; bases not matched to a gene: 8. The CDR3 extends over 13 amino acids. Germline V gene sequence: CDR1 ENHRY, CDR2 SYGVKD. CDR3 sequence reads: CAIAPQGGTEAFF. DNA for the CDR3: TGTGCCATCGCGCCTCAGGGGGGTACTGAAGCTTTCTTT.

V usage is TRBV24-1 and J usage is TRBJ2-2, with D hard to call. The CDR3 spans 12 residues. The germline V gene has CDR1 KGHDR and CDR2 SFDVKD. V lost 7 bases and J lost 1, with 3 bases in between. This chain's CDR3 is CATSRNTGELFF. As DNA, the CDR3 is TGTGCCACCAGCAGGAACACCGGGGAGCTGTTTTTT.

The V gene is TRBV27, the J gene TRBJ2-4; D possibly uses TRBD1 or TRBD2 (5 bases each). This CDR3 spans 12 amino acids. Germline assignment: CDR1 MNHEY and CDR2 SMNVEV (reference sequence). Trimming took off 5 bases at V and 6 bases at J, with 8 bases between the two ends. The CDR3 loop reads CASSPGRNIQYF. CDR3 in DNA: TGTGCCAGCAGTCCGGGGCGAAACATTCAGTACTTC.

The V gene is TRBV7-9, the J gene TRBJ2-1; a possible D gene is TRBD1 (5 bases). Germline CDR1 is SEHNR and CDR2 is FQNEAQ (reference sequence). Trimming removed 5 bases at V and 6 bases at J, with 23 bases between. The CDR3 contains 17 residues. This chain's CDR3 is CASSPPWTAGKVNEQFF. The CDR3 DNA sequence: TGTGCCAGCAGCCCCCCCTGGACCGCAGGGAAGGTCAATGAGCAGTTCTTC.

The chain uses TRBV5-1 and TRBJ2-2; D is unclear. The ends were cut back, 0 bases at V and 0 bases at J, with 3 bases in the middle. The CDR3 covers 14 residues. Germline-derived CDR1 and CDR2 are SGHRS and YFSETQ. The CDR3 sequence: CASSLDPNTGELFF. CDR3 DNA sequence: TGCGCCAGCAGCTTGGACCCGAACACCGGGGAGCTGTTTTTT.